The source of this T cell receptor beta chain is a study of shared clonotypes between healthy human individuals. General observations from the study: Sample collection involved blood only; tissue repertoires are likely different. Genetic and exposure-history diversity was limited by the few donors.

Each sorted subset replicate got 200 ng genomic DNA, roughly 33,000 genomes. Repertoires were generated with immunoSEQ multiplex PCR, while TCRdb's copy carries only in-frame clones and drops some. The data contain 2 million to 2.5 million clones, around 95% of them singletons. This clone has only a few counts. As yet, its antigen is unknown. CDR1 and CDR2 from the germline V gene are MGHRA and YSYEKL. This CDR3 region has 16 residues. The germline V and J ends were trimmed by 1 base and 0 bases, with 12 bases remaining between them. The sequenced sample consisted of naive CD4+ T cells sorted from blood. Subset: CD45RA+ positively selected. The gene calls are TRBV4-1 and TRBJ1-2; D call uncertain. The sequence came from a man between 18 and 35 years old in good health. DNA of the CDR3: TGCGCCAGCAGCCAAGGATTCGGAGGAGCTAACTATGGCTACACCTTC. Amino acids: CASSQGFGGANYGYTF.